This TCR beta chain was found in a study of cytomegalovirus exposure and HLA in healthy donors. Repertoires were generated with immunoSEQ multiplex PCR, while TCRdb's copy carries only in-frame clones and drops some. The sample shows approximately 260,000 clones, 75% to 90% of them seen only once. In the case of this clone: Its target is not known.

V shed 5 bases and J shed 8 bases, with 16 bases lying between them. There are 14 residues in the CDR3. The germline V gene encodes CDR1 SGHVS and CDR2 FNYEAQ. General study results and limits: Using the classifier, cytomegalovirus status was reportedly diagnosed with high specificity and sensitivity. Cytomegalovirus-associated status was assigned to 150 to 200 TCR beta chains.

The receptor's source is a woman aged 30 to 39 in good health and CMV-seropositive. This chain uses TRBV7-6 with TRBJ2-1; unclear D gene. The sample consisted of PBMCs. The CDR3 protein is CASSLRLGSDEQFF. The CDR3 bases are TGTGCCAGCAGCCTTCGTCTAGGCTCCGATGAGCAGTTCTTC.